The 14 T cell receptor beta chains reported below all come from one sample, sequenced in a study of T-cell reconstitution after alpha-beta-depleted transplantation in children. Preparation of the TCRbeta library was carried out with unique molecular identifiers. TCRdb reanalysed the PCR reads using MiXCR and keeps one entry per CDR3 protein. The sample has about a million distinct CDR3 sequences; roughly 31% are singletons. Material: PBMCs, mostly from graft donor cells, obtained 360 days after TCRalphabeta/CD19-depleted stem cell transplant. The receptors stem from a boy less than two years old who had a stem cell transplant for SCID, so the T cells may come from the graft donor.

This clonotype was recorded many times. The V gene is TRBV3-1, the J gene TRBJ2-7; 15 positions match TRBD2. Germline V gives CDR1 LGHDT, CDR2 YNNKEL (reference sequence). The CDR3 sequence is 15 residues long. J gave up 4 bases and V 4 bases, and 2 bases lay outside the gene matches. Here the CDR3 reads CASSPGLAGGYEQYF. In nucleotides, the CDR3 is TGTGCCAGCAGCCCCGGACTAGCGGGGGGGTACGAGCAGTACTTC.

As DNA, the CDR3 is TGCAGTGCTAGCAGGGTAACTAGCCTTTTGGACTATGGCTACACCTTC. This codes for CSASRVTSLLDYGYTF. This sequence joins TRBV20-1 and TRBJ1-2, with D perhaps matching TRBD1 (5 bases). V lost 3 bases to trimming and J lost 3 bases, with 20 bases between them. Germline loops: CDR1 DFQATT, CDR2 SNEGSKA (reference sequence). There are 16 residues in the CDR3.

V and J are TRBV5-1 and TRBJ1-2; the D is unclear. Looked up from germline, CDR1 is SGHRS and CDR2 is YFSETQ. The V gene lost 3 bases and the J gene lost 4 bases, with 10 bases spanning the gap. This CDR3 comprises 13 residues. CDR3 in amino acids: CASSSPDGYGYTF. CDR3 coding DNA: TGCGCCAGCAGCTCCCCAGACGGCTATGGCTACACCTTC.

This clonotype has more than one count but fewer than ten. This chain joins TRBV7-9 and TRBJ2-7, with a tentative D call TRBD2 (7 bases). Germline V CDR1 and CDR2: SEHNR, FQNEAQ (reference sequence). CDR3 length: 17 residues. The V and J ends lost 1 base and 0 bases respectively, with 16 bases between them. The chain's CDR3 is CASSLEKGGISSYEQYF. The DNA of the CDR3 is TGTGCCAGCAGCTTAGAAAAGGGGGGGATCAGCTCCTACGAGCAGTACTTC.

The V and J genes are TRBV5-5 and TRBJ2-7, with 10 bases identical to TRBD1. From germline, CDR1 is SGHKS and CDR2 YYEKEE (reference sequence). This CDR3 has 17 amino acids. Losses at the gene ends were 0 bases for V and 2 bases for J; bases not matched to a gene: 8. In DNA, the CDR3 is TGTGCCAGCAGCTTGGCTATGCCGGGACAGGGGACCTACGAGCAGTACTTC. Translation gives CASSLAMPGQGTYEQYF.

This clonotype has only a few counts. The rearrangement uses TRBV28 and TRBJ1-5; tentative D call: TRBD1 (5 bases). This CDR3 spans 13 amino acids. Germline lookup yields CDR1 MDHEN and CDR2 SYDVKM. Trimming removed 6 bases at V and 3 bases at J, with 9 bases between. CDR3 in amino acids: CASSDSFNQPQHF. The CDR3 DNA is TGTGCCAGCAGCGACAGTTTCAATCAGCCCCAGCATTTT. Together with reference TRBV28 and TRBJ1-5, the CDR3 gives the full variable domain: DVKVTQSSRYLVKRTGEKVFLECVQDMDHENMFWYRQDPGLGLRLIYFSYDVKMKEKGDIPEGYSVSREKKERFSLILESASTNQTSMYLCASSDSFNQPQHFGDGTRLSIL.

The CDR3: CASSPTSGAGELFF. CDR3 sequence (DNA): TGTGCCAGCAGCCCTACTAGCGGGGCCGGGGAGCTGTTTTTT. J is TRBJ2-2 and V is TRBV3-1; TRBD2 agrees at 10 bases. Losses at the gene ends were 4 bases for V and 6 bases for J; bases not matched to a gene: 2. Germline V lookup: CDR1 LGHDT, CDR2 YNNKEL (reference sequence). The CDR3 runs 14 residues.

This clonotype appeared a single time. This chain connects TRBV5-1 to TRBJ2-5; TRBD2 might be the D (6 bases). This CDR3 region has 15 residues. Trimming took off 4 bases at V and 4 bases at J, with 17 bases between the two ends. Germline CDR1 SGHRS, CDR2 YFSETQ. CDR3 region: CASSQLKGEAETQYF. The CDR3 DNA sequence: TGCGCCAGCAGCCAACTCAAAGGGGAGGCAGAGACCCAGTACTTC.

This clonotype appeared a few times. The chain joins TRBV6-1 to TRBJ1-1; D unresolved. This CDR3 has 13 residues. The V and J ends lost 8 bases and 6 bases respectively, with 16 bases between them. CDR1 is MNHNS, CDR2 SASEGT, per germline. The CDR3 is CASFIGPSSEAFF. CDR3 coding DNA: TGTGCCAGCTTTATTGGCCCGTCCTCTGAAGCTTTCTTT.

The gene calls are TRBV5-6 and TRBJ2-7; D gene unclear. V was pared by 7 bases and J by 2 bases, with 31 bases between. The V gene's germline CDR1 is SGHDT and CDR2 YYEEEE. This CDR3 contains 19 residues. This CDR3 reads CASGGPGRLVPSKTYEQYF. The CDR3 nucleotides read TGTGCCAGCGGCGGCCCCGGAAGGCTTGTGCCCTCGAAGACCTACGAGCAGTACTTC.

This chain links TRBV3-1 with TRBJ2-7; D perhaps matches TRBD1 (5 bases). V shed 3 bases and J shed 5 bases, with 11 bases lying between them. Germline-derived CDR1 and CDR2 are LGHDT and YNNKEL (reference sequence). There are 13 residues in the CDR3. CDR3 region: CASSHHQGHEQYF. DNA for the CDR3: TGTGCCAGCAGCCACCATCAGGGTCACGAGCAGTACTTC.

This clonotype turned up a few times. The gene calls are TRBV4-1 and TRBJ2-7, with D possibly TRBD1 on 6 matching bases. The germline V gene encodes CDR1 MGHRA and CDR2 YSYEKL. V lost 3 bases and J 2 bases, leaving 11 bases between the germline ends. This CDR3 has 14 amino acids. The CDR3 coding sequence is TGCGCCAGCAGCCATGGGGGCAGAGCCTACGAGCAGTACTTC. Residues: CASSHGGRAYEQYF.

This clonotype showed up just a few times. The CDR3, as DNA: TGTGCCAGCAGCTTACGGACGGAAACTAAAGCTTTCTTT. Protein: CASSLRTETKAFF. V usage is TRBV7-2 and J usage is TRBJ1-1; no clear D gene. This CDR3 has 13 amino acids. Per the germline V gene, CDR1 is SGHTA and CDR2 is FQGNSA. V was trimmed by 2 bases and J by 9 bases, leaving 13 bases between them.

The chain employs TRBV5-5 and TRBJ2-1, with TRBD1 as a possible D gene (5 bases). V was clipped by 4 bases and J by 4 bases, with 21 bases between them. Germline CDR1 and CDR2: SGHKS and YYEKEE (reference sequence). This CDR3 contains 17 residues. CDR3 coding DNA: TGTGCCAGCAGCCGAAGTAGACAGACCAACCTTTACAATGAGCAGTTCTTC. Translated, it gives CASSRSRQTNLYNEQFF.